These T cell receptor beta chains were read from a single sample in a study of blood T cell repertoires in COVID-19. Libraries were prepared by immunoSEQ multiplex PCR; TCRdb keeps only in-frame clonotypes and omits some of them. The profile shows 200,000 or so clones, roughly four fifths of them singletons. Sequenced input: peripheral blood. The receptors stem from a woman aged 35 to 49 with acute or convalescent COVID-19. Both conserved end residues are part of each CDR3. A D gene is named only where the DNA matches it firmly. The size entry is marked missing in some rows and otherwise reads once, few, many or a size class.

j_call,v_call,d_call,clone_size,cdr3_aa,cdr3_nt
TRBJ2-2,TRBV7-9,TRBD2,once,CASSFGTIPGELFF,TGTGCCAGCAGCTTTGGGACTATTCCCGGGGAGCTGTTTTTT
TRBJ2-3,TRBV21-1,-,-,CASSLGRRGRITDTQYF,TGTGCCAGCAGCCTGGGGAGGCGGGGGCGGATCACAGATACGCAGTATTTT
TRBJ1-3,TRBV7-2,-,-,CASSLGARLTGLGGTIYF,TGTGCCAGCAGCTTAGGTGCACGGTTGACGGGTTTGGGGGGTACCATATATTTT
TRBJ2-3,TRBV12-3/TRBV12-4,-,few,CASSTPQGDTQYF,TGTGCCAGCAGTACACCTCAGGGGGATACGCAGTATTTT
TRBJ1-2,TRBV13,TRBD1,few,CASSQGQGRRRDYGYTF,TGTGCCAGCAGTCAGGGACAGGGGCGCCGCCGGGACTATGGCTACACCTTC
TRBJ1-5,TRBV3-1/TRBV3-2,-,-,CASSQGWGEQPQHF,TGTGCCAGCAGCCAAGGATGGGGGGAGCAGCCCCAGCATTTT
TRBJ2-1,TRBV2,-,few,CASRANSYNEQFF,TGTGCCAGCAGAGCGAACTCCTACAATGAGCAGTTCTTC
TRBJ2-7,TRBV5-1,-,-,CASSSIRGPGPYEQYF,TGCGCCAGCAGCTCAATCAGGGGCCCTGGTCCCTACGAGCAGTACTTC
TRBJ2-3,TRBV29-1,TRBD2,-,CSVGGGGSTDTQYF,TGCAGCGTAGGCGGGGGAGGTTCCACAGATACGCAGTATTTT
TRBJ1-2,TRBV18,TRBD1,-,CASSPQGARGYTF,TGTGCCAGCTCACCACAGGGGGCGCGAGGCTACACCTTC
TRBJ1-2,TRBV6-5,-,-,CASSYSARGAISF,TGTGCCAGCAGTTACTCGGCAAGGGGCGCGATCTCCTTC
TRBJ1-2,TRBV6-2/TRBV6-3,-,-,CASSFPGYNGYTF,TGTGCCAGCAGTTTCCCGGGATACAATGGCTACACCTTC
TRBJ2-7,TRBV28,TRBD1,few,CASSPREQGGYEQYF,TGTGCCAGCAGTCCCCGGGAACAGGGGGGATACGAGCAGTACTTC
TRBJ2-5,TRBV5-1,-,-,CASSSGAQALQETQYF,TGCGCCAGCAGCTCAGGGGCCCAAGCTCTTCAAGAGACCCAGTACTTC
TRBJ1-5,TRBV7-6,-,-,CASSNRPGFNQPQHF,TGTGCCAGCAGCAATAGACCGGGGTTTAATCAGCCCCAGCATTTT
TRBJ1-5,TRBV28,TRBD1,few,CASSFPGTGGWGDQPQHF,TGTGCCAGCAGTTTTCCCGGGACAGGGGGCTGGGGGGATCAGCCCCAGCATTTT
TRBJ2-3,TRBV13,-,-,CASSSTDTQYF,TGTGCCAGCAGTTCAACAGATACGCAGTATTTT
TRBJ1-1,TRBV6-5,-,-,CASTTSDMRGTEAFF,TGTGCCAGCACCACGTCGGACATGCGGGGGACTGAAGCTTTCTTT
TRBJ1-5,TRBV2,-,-,CASGEGRYQPQHF,TGTGCCAGCGGGGAGGGAAGGTATCAGCCCCAGCATTTT
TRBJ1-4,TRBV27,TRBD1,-,CASSRDRLNEKLFF,TGTGCCAGCAGTCGGGACAGGCTTAATGAAAAACTGTTTTTT
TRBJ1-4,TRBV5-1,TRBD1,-,CASSLLAGGDEKLFF,TGCGCCAGCAGCTTGTTAGCAGGGGGCGATGAAAAACTGTTTTTT
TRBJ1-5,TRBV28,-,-,CASSFYGLAHF,TGTGCCAGCAGTTTCTACGGACTGGCGCATTTT
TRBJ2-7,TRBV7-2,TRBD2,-,CASSLDLSGGKPFF,TGTGCCAGCAGCTTAGATCTTAGCGGGGGGAAACCATTCTTC
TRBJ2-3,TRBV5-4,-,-,CASSAGGTQYF,TGTGCCAGCAGCGCCGGAGGTACGCAGTATTTT
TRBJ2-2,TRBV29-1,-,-,CSVAVGATGELFF,TGCAGCGTTGCGGTCGGAGCCACCGGGGAGCTGTTTTTT
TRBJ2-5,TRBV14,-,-,CASSPGLVTQYF,TGTGCCAGCAGCCCCGGTTTAGTGACCCAGTACTTC
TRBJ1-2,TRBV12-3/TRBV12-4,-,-,CASSSAGHRYTF,TGTGCCAGCAGTTCCGCAGGGCATCGCTACACCTTC
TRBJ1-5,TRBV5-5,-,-,CASSPAGHQPQHF,TGTGCCAGCAGCCCGGCGGGGCATCAGCCCCAGCATTTT
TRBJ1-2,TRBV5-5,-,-,CASSFRLGSNYGYTF,TGTGCCAGCAGCTTCAGACTAGGTTCAAACTATGGCTACACCTTC
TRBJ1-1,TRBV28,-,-,CASSFYTGNTEAFF,TGTGCCAGCAGTTTCTACACAGGGAACACTGAAGCTTTCTTT
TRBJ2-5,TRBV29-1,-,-,CSVEDTQETQYF,TGCAGCGTTGAGGACACCCAAGAGACCCAGTACTTC
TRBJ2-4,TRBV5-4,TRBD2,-,CASSLVAGEGNIQYF,TGTGCCAGCAGCTTGGTCGCCGGGGAGGGAAACATTCAGTACTTC
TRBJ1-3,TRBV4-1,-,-,CASSHLLRGGGNTIYF,TGCGCCAGCAGCCATCTCTTGCGGGGGGGTGGAAACACCATATATTTT
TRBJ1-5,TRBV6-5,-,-,CASSPNSNQPQHF,TGTGCCAGCAGTCCAAATAGCAATCAGCCCCAGCATTTT
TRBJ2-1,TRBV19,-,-,CASRTTWRSDNEQFF,TGTGCCAGTAGGACGACCTGGCGTAGCGACAATGAGCAGTTCTTC
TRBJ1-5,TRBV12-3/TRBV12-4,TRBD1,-,CASRDRVGPQHF,TGTGCCAGCAGGGACAGGGTCGGGCCCCAGCATTTT
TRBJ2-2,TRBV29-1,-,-,CSVDSVGATGELFF,TGCAGCGTTGATTCGGTGGGAGCGACCGGGGAGCTGTTTTTT
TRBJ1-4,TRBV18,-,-,CASSPRANNEKLFF,TGTGCCAGCTCGCCCAGGGCTAATAATGAAAAACTGTTTTTT
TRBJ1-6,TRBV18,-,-,CASSPEQGIEPLHF,TGTGCCAGCTCACCCGAACAGGGAATAGAACCCCTCCACTTT
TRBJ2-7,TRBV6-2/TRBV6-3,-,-,CASSYRHYIEYEQYF,TGTGCCAGCAGTTACCGTCACTATATAGAGTACGAGCAGTACTTC
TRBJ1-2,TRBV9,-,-,CASSGTGVGYTF,TGTGCCAGCAGCGGGACGGGGGTTGGCTACACCTTC
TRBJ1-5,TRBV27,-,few,CASGSGGGGQPQHF,TGTGCCAGCGGATCAGGCGGGGGAGGACAGCCCCAGCATTTT
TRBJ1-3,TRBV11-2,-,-,CASSTLQGSTGNTIYF,TGTGCCAGCAGCACCCTACAGGGATCTACTGGAAACACCATATATTTT
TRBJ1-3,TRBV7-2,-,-,CASSLASAGAGNTIYF,TGTGCCAGCAGCTTAGCGTCGGCAGGGGCTGGAAACACCATATATTTT
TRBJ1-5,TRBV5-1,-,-,CASSLGRGYSNQPQHF,TGCGCCAGCAGCTTGGGGCGGGGGTATAGCAATCAGCCCCAGCATTTT
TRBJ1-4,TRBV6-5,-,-,CASTPGGATNEKLFF,TGTGCCAGCACCCCCGGTGGTGCAACTAATGAAAAACTGTTTTTT